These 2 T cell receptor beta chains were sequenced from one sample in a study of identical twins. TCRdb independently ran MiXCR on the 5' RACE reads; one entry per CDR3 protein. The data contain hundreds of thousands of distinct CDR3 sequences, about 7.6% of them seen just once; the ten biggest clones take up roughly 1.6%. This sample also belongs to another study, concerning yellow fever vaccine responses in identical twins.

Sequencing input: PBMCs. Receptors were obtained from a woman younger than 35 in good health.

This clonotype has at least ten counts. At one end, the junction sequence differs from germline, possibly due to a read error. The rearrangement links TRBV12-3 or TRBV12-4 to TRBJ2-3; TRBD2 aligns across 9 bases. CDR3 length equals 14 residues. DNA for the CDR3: TGTGCCAGCAGTCGCGGGACTAGCAGAGATACGCAGTATTTT. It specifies CASSRGTSRDTQYF.

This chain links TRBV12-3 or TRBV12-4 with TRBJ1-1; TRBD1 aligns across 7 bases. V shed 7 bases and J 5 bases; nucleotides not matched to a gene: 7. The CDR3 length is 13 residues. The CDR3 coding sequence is TGTGCCAGCAATGGGGGACAGTGGACTGAAGCTTTCTTT. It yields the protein CASNGGQWTEAFF.